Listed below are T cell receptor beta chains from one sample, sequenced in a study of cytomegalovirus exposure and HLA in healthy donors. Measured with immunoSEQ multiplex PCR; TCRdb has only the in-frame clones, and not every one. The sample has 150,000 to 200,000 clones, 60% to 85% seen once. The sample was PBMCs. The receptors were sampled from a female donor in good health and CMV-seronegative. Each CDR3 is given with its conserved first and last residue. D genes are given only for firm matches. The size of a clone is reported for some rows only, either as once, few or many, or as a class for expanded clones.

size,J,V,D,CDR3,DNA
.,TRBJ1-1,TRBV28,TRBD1,CASISWTGGAGAEAFF,TGTGCCAGCATCTCCTGGACAGGGGGCGCTGGGGCTGAAGCTTTCTTT
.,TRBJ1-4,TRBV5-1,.,CASRPQGTNEKLFF,TGCGCCAGCAGACCTCAGGGGACTAATGAAAAACTGTTTTTT
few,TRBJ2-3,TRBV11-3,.,CASSLGRLASTDTQYF,TGTGCCAGCAGCTTAGGTCGGCTAGCGTCTACAGATACGCAGTATTTT
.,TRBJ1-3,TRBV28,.,CASSLFRGYDGNTIYF,TGTGCCAGCAGTTTATTTAGGGGGTATGATGGAAACACCATATATTTT
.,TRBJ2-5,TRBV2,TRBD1,CASLRDRDETQYF,TGTGCCAGCCTCCGGGACAGGGATGAGACCCAGTACTTC
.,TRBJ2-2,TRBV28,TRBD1,CATPTGGGTGELFF,TGTGCCACCCCGACAGGGGGCGGAACCGGGGAGCTGTTTTTT
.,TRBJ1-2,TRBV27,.,CASSLNSNYGYTF,TGTGCCAGCAGTTTAAACAGTAACTATGGCTACACCTTC
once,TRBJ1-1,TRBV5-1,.,CASSFIGDTEAFF,TGCGCCAGCAGCTTTATAGGGGACACTGAAGCTTTCTTT
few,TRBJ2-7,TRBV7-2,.,CASSLGGGTPTEQYF,TGTGCCAGCAGCTTAGGGGGCGGGACCCCCACCGAGCAGTACTTC
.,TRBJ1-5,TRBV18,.,CASSPDSPYSNQPQHF,TGTGCCAGCTCACCAGACAGTCCCTATAGCAATCAGCCCCAGCATTTT
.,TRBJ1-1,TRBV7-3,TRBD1,CASSFTWDSEAFF,TGTGCCAGCAGCTTTACCTGGGACAGTGAAGCTTTCTTT
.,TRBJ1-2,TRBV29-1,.,CSVRELANYGYTF,TGCAGCGTTCGAGAATTAGCTAACTATGGCTACACCTTC
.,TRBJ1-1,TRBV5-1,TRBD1,CASSTQGGATEAFF,TGCGCCAGCAGCACGCAGGGGGGTGCCACTGAAGCTTTCTTT
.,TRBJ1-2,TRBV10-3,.,CAIRPQGAYYGYTF,TGTGCCATCAGACCACAGGGCGCGTACTATGGCTACACCTTC
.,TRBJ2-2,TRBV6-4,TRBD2,CASSDSGGGALNTGELFF,TGTGCCAGCAGTGACTCAGGCGGGGGGGCCTTGAACACCGGGGAGCTGTTTTTT
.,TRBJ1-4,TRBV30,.,CAWSPSGATNEKLFF,TGTGCCTGGAGTCCGTCGGGTGCAACTAATGAAAAACTGTTTTTT
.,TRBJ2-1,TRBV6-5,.,CASRYRALSGKQFF,TGTGCCAGCAGGTACAGGGCGCTCTCGGGGAAGCAGTTCTTC
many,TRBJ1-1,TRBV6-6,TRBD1,CASSYTDRVSTEAFF,TGTGCCAGCAGTTACACGGACAGGGTTAGCACTGAAGCTTTCTTT
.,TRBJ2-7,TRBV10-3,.,CATHPDRATSYEQYF,TGTGCCACCCATCCGGACAGAGCCACCTCCTACGAGCAGTACTTC
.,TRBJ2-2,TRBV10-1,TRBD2,CASSGGVAGVTPNTGELFF,TGCGCCAGCAGTGGGGGAGTAGCGGGAGTTACCCCGAACACCGGGGAGCTGTTTTTT
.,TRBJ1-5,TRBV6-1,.,CAGRRGSNSNQPQHF,TGTGCCGGACGGAGGGGCAGCAATAGCAATCAGCCCCAGCATTTT
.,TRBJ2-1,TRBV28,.,CASSGIFSYNEQFF,TGTGCCAGCAGCGGGATCTTCTCCTACAATGAGCAGTTCTTC
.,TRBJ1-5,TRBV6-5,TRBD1,CASSYSTGGQPQHF,TGTGCCAGCAGTTACTCGACAGGGGGTCAGCCCCAGCATTTT
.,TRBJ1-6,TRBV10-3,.,CAIKGSIGSPLHF,TGTGCCATCAAGGGGTCCATTGGGTCACCCCTCCACTTT
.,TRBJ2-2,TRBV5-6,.,CASSSNDRGYTGELFF,TGTGCCAGCAGCTCAAATGATAGGGGTTACACCGGGGAGCTGTTTTTT
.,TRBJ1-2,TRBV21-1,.,CASSYLTECYGYTF,TGTGCCAGCAGCTACCTAACAGAATGCTATGGCTACACCTTC
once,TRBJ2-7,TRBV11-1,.,CASSRTSGGSYEQYF,TGTGCCAGCAGCAGGACCTCCGGGGGCTCCTACGAGCAGTACTTC
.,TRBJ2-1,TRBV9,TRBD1,CASSAGTGVMNEQFF,TGTGCCAGCAGCGCGGGGACAGGGGTAATGAATGAGCAGTTCTTC
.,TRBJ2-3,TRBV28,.,CASSLSPGRAGHTDTQYF,TGTGCCAGCAGTTTATCCCCGGGGCGAGCGGGCCACACAGATACGCAGTATTTT
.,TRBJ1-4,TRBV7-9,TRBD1,CASSLAQIRDRNEKLFF,TGTGCCAGCAGCTTAGCCCAAATAAGGGACAGAAATGAAAAACTGTTTTTT
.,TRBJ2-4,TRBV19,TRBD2,CASSQSGKGRDF,TGTGCCAGTAGCCAAAGCGGGAAAGGACGGGACTTC
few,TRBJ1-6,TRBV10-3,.,CAISESQGSNSPLHF,TGTGCCATCAGTGAGTCGCAGGGGAGTAATTCACCCCTCCACTTT
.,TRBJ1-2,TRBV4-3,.,CASSQGGTPYGYTF,TGCGCCAGCAGCCAAGGCGGGACGCCCTATGGCTACACCTTC
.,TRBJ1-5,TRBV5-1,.,CASSLAGDQPQHF,TGCGCCAGCAGCTTGGCGGGAGACCAGCCCCAGCATTTT
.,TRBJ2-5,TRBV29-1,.,CSVTGVGETQYF,TGCAGCGTTACCGGGGTAGGGGAGACCCAGTACTTC
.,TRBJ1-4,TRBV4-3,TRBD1,CASSQQPGGDRDEKLFF,TGCGCCAGCAGCCAACAACCCGGGGGGGACAGGGATGAAAAACTGTTTTTT
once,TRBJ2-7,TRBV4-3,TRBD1,CASSQAAGGRYEQYF,TGCGCCAGCAGCCAAGCGGCAGGGGGCAGGTACGAGCAGTACTTC
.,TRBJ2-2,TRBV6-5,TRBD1,CATRDRVRTGELFF,TGTGCCACCCGGGACAGGGTACGAACCGGGGAGCTGTTTTTT
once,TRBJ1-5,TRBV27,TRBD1,CASSLGQGFRQPQHF,TGTGCCAGCAGTTTAGGACAGGGTTTTAGGCAGCCCCAGCATTTT
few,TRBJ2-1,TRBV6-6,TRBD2,CASSYPSGDNEQFF,TGTGCCAGCAGTTACCCCAGCGGGGACAATGAGCAGTTCTTC
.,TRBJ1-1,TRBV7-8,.,CASSRGGVWDGNTEAFF,TGTGCCAGCAGCCGCGGGGGGGTCTGGGACGGGAACACTGAAGCTTTCTTT
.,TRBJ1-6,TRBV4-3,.,CASSQERYNSPLHF,TGCGCCAGCAGCCAAGAGAGATATAATTCACCCCTCCACTTT
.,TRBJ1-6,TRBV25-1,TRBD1,CASSAPGGMNSPLHF,TGTGCCAGCAGTGCGCCAGGGGGCATGAATTCACCCCTCCACTTT
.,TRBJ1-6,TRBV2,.,CATGPGGSYNSPLHF,TGTGCCACCGGTCCCGGAGGGTCCTATAATTCACCCCTCCACTTT
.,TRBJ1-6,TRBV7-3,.,CASSLNRSYNSPLHF,TGTGCCAGCAGCTTAAACAGGAGCTATAATTCACCCCTCCACTTT
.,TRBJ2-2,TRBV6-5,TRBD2,CASSYSGGRGTGELFF,TGTGCCAGCAGTTACTCCGGCGGGAGAGGGACCGGGGAGCTGTTTTTT